Here is one T cell receptor beta chain with its context. Its antigen specificity is not known. No quality values exist for individual bases; no much larger clone is one base distant. This sample stems from a study of shared clonotypes between healthy human individuals (dated by TCRdb to between 2020 and 2021). Background on the whole study: The cohort included a few men and a couple of women between 18 and 49 years of age. For each donor, three plates each were used for CD4 naive and CD4 memory, two plates were used for CD8 naive, and one plate was used for CD8 memory. Blood TCR repertoires of roughly five healthy adults were deeply sequenced to estimate repertoire size and the extent of clonotype sharing between individuals. To increase sequencing depth and limit assay-specific biases, TCR repertoire library preparation and sequencing were carried out by different laboratories using diverse techniques. Leukapheresis yielded between about 0.9 and 8.9 billion PBMCs per donor.

TCR CDR3 regions were amplified from genomic DNA by multiplex PCR using the deep immunoSEQ assay. Extracted genomic DNA from each cell subset was spread evenly across all wells of several immunoSEQ 96-well plates, with each plate serving as a replicate. Each replicate PCR for sorted subsets received approximately 220 ng genomic DNA, equal to roughly 33,000 T cell genomes. The purified libraries were quantified using a Qubit 3.0 fluorometer, sized with a Bioanalyzer 2100, and then quantified again using the KAPA Library Quantification kit. Each immunoSEQ 96-well plate was sequenced on its own single-read 150-cycle Illumina NextSeq 550 flow cell. Per the original workflow: Because only junctional sequences without quality scores were contained in the immunoSEQ output, filtering matching that applied to full-length reads could not be performed. Sequences were annotated with PyIR, a Python wrapper for IgBLAST v1.9, using IMGT germline references to assign V/J genes and CDR3. Reads with weak V/J assignments (E-value above 1e-6), missing CDR3, stop codons, out-of-frame junctions, or ambiguous translated residues were removed. V3J clonotypes were defined by identical inferred V gene, J gene, and CDR3 amino acid sequence. To compute the percentage overlap between repertoires, the number of shared unique clonotypes was divided by the size of the smaller repertoire. RTK rarefaction, the Chao1 estimator, and Recon v2.1 estimates of unobserved clonotypes were used to assess repertoire richness. Generation probabilities were computed with OLGA for all TCRbeta clonotypes obtained by the gDNA method from several donors. The source is immuneACCESS, and TCRdb retained only in-frame sequences with V and J called. Part of the clones is not carried over; for the studies checked, unresolved V genes explain less than half of this, and the remainder is unexplained. V and J calls plus clone size are reproduced from that table; the DNA served to infer D and trimming. This sample lists millions of clones; 85% to 95% were detected once. The ten largest clones take up more than 0.1% of the sample.

Healthy HIV-negative adults with no recently reported acute infections or vaccinations were included as donors. Every donor was a Caucasian adult residing in Nashville, Tennessee, USA. CD4+ T cells were enriched by magnetic negative selection; naive cells were then positively selected on CD45RA, and the negative fraction formed the memory subset. Blood was collected by leukapheresis, and PBMCs were isolated by Ficoll-Histopaque density gradient centrifugation and then cryopreserved in liquid nitrogen vapor phase. Analytical flow cytometry was used to check the purity and quantity of each magnetically sorted T cell population. From each sorted fraction, genomic DNA was isolated and quantified by UV absorbance on a Nanodrop 2000c. For CDR1 and CDR2, the germline V gene lists SGHVS and FNYEAQ. Spanning cysteine to phenylalanine, the CDR3 consists of 16 amino acids. CDR3 DNA only is kept here, 48 bases in frame from base 1. V loses 4 bases, J loses 1 base, and the germline ends lie 16 bases apart.

The paper's findings and limits, for the study overall: Clonotypes shared by all four sorted-subset donors showed higher generation probabilities than non-shared clonotypes. Sampling was restricted to blood, and TCR repertoires in tissue are likely to differ from TCR repertoires in blood. Incomplete sequencing was indicated by rarefaction of sorted-subset datasets, despite the large sequencing depth. Estimated clonotype richness was generally larger for naive than for memory subsets. Pairwise subsampling led to the expectation that sequencing depth would affect the degree of clonotype sharing among donors. The small number of donors limited the genetic and exposure-history diversity represented. Roughly 5% of naive CD4, roughly 3.5% of naive CD8, 2.3% of memory CD4, and over 0.35% of memory CD8 clonotypes were shared across several donors.

Rearrangement joined TRBV7-6 to TRBJ2-5; matching of 6 bases hints at TRBD1 as the D gene. The clonotype comes from a man aged 18 to 35 in good health. The specimen was naive CD4+ T cells sorted from blood. The cell subset or site label here, explained by the study, means: CD45RA+ positively selected. At the DNA level, the sequence is TGTGCCAGCAGCTCAACCAGGGGCAATGTCCAAGAGACCCAGTACTTC. Its protein product is CASSSTRGNVQETQYF. With the portions outside the CDR3 filled from the reference TRBV7-6 and TRBJ2-5 genes, the complete variable region becomes GAGVSQSPRYKVTKRGQDVALRCDPISGHVSLYWYRQALGQGPEFLTYFNYEAQQDKSGLPNDRFSAERPEGSISTLTIQRTEQRDSAMYRCASSSTRGNVQETQYFGPGTRLLVL.